This record looks at one TCR beta chain sequence and its context. Its antigen is as yet unknown. Germline loops: CDR1 LGHDT, CDR2 YNNKEL (reference sequence). The CDR3 spans 15 residues. The germline V and J ends were trimmed by 4 bases and 4 bases, with 16 bases remaining between them. This specimen belongs to a study of T cell responses to AZD1222 COVID-19 vaccine. Whole-study context: Samples with a second dose at about 4 or about 12 weeks were pooled together.

Measured with immunoSEQ multiplex PCR; TCRdb has only the in-frame clones, and not every one. The top ten hold 3.2% of the sample, which has about 110,000 clones, about 85% seen once. Study conclusions and caveats: The study sampled repertoires only after the peak T cell response. Breadth and depth of Spike-specific TCRs rose after two AZD1222 doses. Females made up more of the donors, who were largely white British, and clonal diversity may have come out too low.

V and J are TRBV3-1 (or the pseudogene TRBV3-2) and TRBJ1-2; D gene ambiguous. The sample here was peripheral blood, taken on day 0 of AZD1222 vaccination. This clonotype originated in an adult in good health. DNA for the CDR3: TGTGCCAGCAGCCCCTCCGCAGTTAGGATCTATGGCTACACCTTC. Translated, it gives CASSPSAVRIYGYTF.